The clone carrying this T cell receptor beta chain came up a few times. Antigen specificity is unknown. The entry originates in a study of OX40 agonist ivuxolimab in advanced cancers. Study summary: Every 2 weeks, ivuxolimab was infused into the patients intravenously at between 0.01 and 10 mg/kg. Participants, approximately 81% male, averaged roughly 60 years of age, ranging from roughly 23 to 90. The study, taken as a whole, reports: Circulating CD4+ and CD8+ T cells showed clonal expansion by week 6 at 0.1 to 3.0 mg/kg. Antigen targets of the expanded peripheral T cells went undetermined.

Data came from immunoSEQ multiplex PCR; TCRdb stores just in-frame clones and leaves some out. The profile shows about 48,000 clones, about four fifths of them singletons. This CDR3 is 16 amino acids long. From germline, CDR1 is SGDLS and CDR2 YYNGEE. The V segment lost 3 bases and the J segment 3 bases; nucleotides outside the gene matches: 11. This sample comprised CD4+ or CD8+ T cells sorted from blood, obtained in a trial of the OX40 agonist ivuxolimab. The receptor comes from an adult with an advanced solid tumor such as melanoma, head and neck, liver or kidney cancer. This chain uses TRBV9 with TRBJ2-7, with 8 positions matching TRBD2. The DNA of the CDR3 is TGTGCCAGCAGCGAAGGAGGCGGGGGGTCTTACTACGAGCAGTACTTC. This gives the protein CASSEGGGGSYYEQYF.